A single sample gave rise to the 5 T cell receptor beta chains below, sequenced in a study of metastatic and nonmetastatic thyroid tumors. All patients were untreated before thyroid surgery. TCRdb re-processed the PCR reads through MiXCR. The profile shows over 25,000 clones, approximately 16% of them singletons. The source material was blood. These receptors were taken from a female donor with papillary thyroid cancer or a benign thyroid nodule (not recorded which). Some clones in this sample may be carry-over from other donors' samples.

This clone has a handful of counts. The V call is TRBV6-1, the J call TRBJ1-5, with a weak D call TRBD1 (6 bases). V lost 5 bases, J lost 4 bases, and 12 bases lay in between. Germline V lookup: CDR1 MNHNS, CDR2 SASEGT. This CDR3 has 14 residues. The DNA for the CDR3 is TGTGCCAGCAGTCCCGGGGGGCAGAATCAGCCCCAGCATTTT. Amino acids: CASSPGGQNQPQHF.

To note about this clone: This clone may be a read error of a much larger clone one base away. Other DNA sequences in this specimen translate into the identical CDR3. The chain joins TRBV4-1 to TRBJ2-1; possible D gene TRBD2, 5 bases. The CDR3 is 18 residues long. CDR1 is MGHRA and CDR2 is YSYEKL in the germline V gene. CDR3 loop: CASSQEDLREGSYNGQFF. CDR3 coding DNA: TGCGCCAGCAGCCAAGAGGATCTGCGTGAGGGCTCCTACAATGGGCAGTTCTTC.

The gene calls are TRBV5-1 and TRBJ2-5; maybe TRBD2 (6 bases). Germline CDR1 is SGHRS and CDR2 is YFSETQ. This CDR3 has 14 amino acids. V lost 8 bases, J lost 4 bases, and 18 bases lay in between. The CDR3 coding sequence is TGCGCCAGTAGCGCCAGTACAGCGGGAGAGACCCAGTACTTC. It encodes CASSASTAGETQYF. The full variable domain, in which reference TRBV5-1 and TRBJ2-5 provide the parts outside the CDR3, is KAGVTQTPRYLIKTRGQQVTLSCSPISGHRSVSWYQQTPGQGLQFLFEYFSETQRNKGNFPGRFSGRQFSNSRSEMNVSTLELGDSALYLCASSASTAGETQYFGPGTRLLVL.

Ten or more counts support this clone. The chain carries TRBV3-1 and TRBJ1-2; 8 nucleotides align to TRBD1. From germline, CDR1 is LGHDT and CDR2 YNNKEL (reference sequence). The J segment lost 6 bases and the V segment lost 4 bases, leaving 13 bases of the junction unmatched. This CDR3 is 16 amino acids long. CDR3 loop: CASSLGLSDRVNGYTF. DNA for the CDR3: TGTGCCAGCAGCCTGGGTCTTTCGGACAGGGTAAATGGCTACACCTTC.

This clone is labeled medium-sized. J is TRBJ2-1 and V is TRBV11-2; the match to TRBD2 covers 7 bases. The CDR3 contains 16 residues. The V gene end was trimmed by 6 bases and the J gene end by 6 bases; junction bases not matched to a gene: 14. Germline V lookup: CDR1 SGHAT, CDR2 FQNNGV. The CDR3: CASRGPGVAGSNEQFF. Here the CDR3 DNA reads TGTGCCAGCAGGGGGCCCGGGGTAGCGGGCTCCAATGAGCAGTTCTTC. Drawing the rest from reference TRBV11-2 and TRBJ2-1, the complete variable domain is EAGVAQSPRYKIIEKRQSVAFWCNPISGHATLYWYQQILGQGPKLLIQFQNNGVVDDSQLPKDRFSAERLKGVDSTLKIQPAKLEDSAVYLCASRGPGVAGSNEQFFGPGTRLTVL.